Detailed here is one TCR beta chain. No cognate antigen has been identified for it. No much larger clone is present one base from it, and per-base qualities are unavailable. As encoded in the germline V gene (reference sequence), CDR1 is SGHKS while CDR2 is YYEKEE. Germline trimming: 4 bases from V, 4 bases from J; junction bases outside gene matches: 5. The CDR3 goes from the cysteine to the phenylalanine over 14 residues. CDR3 DNA is the only sequence kept; it has 42 bases, read in frame from the first base. The immunoSEQ Assay, a bias-controlled multiplex PCR, was used to amplify TCRbeta CDR3 regions from genomic DNA. The published analysis was carried out like this. Within the assay, amplification of reference gene primers was used to estimate how many nucleated cells each sample contained. Sequence reads were collapsed and filtered to measure the absolute abundance of every unique TCRbeta CDR3 rearrangement. For each sample, productive Simpson clonality was calculated as the square root of Simpson's diversity index over productive rearrangements. Not all clones reach the TCRdb copy of this immuneACCESS table, which keeps in-frame sequences only. Checked studies attribute under half of the gap to unresolved V genes and leave the rest unexplained. That table is the source of V, J and clone size, and D and trimming were worked out from the DNA. Recorded for this sample are around 58,000 clones; roughly 85% of them occurred a single time. In total, the top ten clones hold roughly 5% of the sample.

The data originate from a study of blood T cell repertoires in COVID-19 (dated by TCRdb to about 2020). Turning to the overall study: The collaborator samples originated in the United States, Italy and Spain and spanned the acute and convalescent phases of COVID-19. Where HLA class I and class II types were available, the types were taken from metadata supplied by the sample provider, not from assay-based typing. The samples were drawn from the first 160 participants of the ongoing ImmuneRACE study and from over 950 subjects provided by 6 global collaborators. The material from the prospective study consisted of cDNA or gDNA derived from T cells, B-cell-depleted T cells, or PBMCs. The repertoires were released in a freely available public database meant as a resource for research on the immune response to SARS-CoV-2. The dataset comprised deeply sampled blood TCRbeta repertoires from subjects exposed to, actively infected with, or recovered from COVID-19. A de-identified subject ID, COVID-19 status, age in years and sex were almost always included in the sample metadata. Broad study findings and their caveats: The amount of clinical and demographic metadata varied by source and participant and was provided uncurated.

Whole blood was collected in K2EDTA tubes by collaborating institutions according to the institutions' own protocols. Collaborator samples were shipped for TCRbeta analysis as frozen whole blood, isolated PBMCs, or DNA extracted from either sample type. What was sequenced was peripheral blood. This clonotype was sampled from a human donor in a cohort sampled during active COVID-19. The chain is assembled from TRBV5-5 and TRBJ1-1; 9 junctional bases match TRBD1. The nucleotides are TGTGCCAGCAGCCCCCGGGGACAGGGCACTGAAGCTTTCTTT. Its protein product is CASSPRGQGTEAFF.